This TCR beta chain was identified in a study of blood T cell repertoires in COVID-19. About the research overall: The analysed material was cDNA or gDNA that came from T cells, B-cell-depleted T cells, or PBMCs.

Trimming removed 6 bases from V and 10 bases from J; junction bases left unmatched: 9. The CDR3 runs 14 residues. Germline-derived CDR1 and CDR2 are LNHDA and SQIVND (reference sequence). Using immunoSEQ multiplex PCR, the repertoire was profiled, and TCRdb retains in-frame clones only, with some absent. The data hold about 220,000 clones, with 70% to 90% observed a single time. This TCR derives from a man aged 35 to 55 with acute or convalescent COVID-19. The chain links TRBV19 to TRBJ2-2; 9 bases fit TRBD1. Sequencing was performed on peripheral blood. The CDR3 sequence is CASRPGQGHVELFF. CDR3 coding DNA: TGTGCCAGTAGGCCGGGACAGGGCCATGTGGAGCTGTTTTTT.